This is a list of T cell receptor beta chains from one sample in a study of blood T cell repertoires in COVID-19. TCRdb's copy holds only in-frame clones and misses some; the assay was immunoSEQ multiplex PCR. The table records about 74,000 clones, approximately 90% of them present only once. Sequenced sample: peripheral blood. These receptors all stem from a man aged 45-60 years with COVID-19, enrolled during active disease. CDR3s leave out the opening cysteine and the closing phenylalanine or tryptophan. A clone size is listed for some rows: how often the clone was seen (once, few, many), or a class if it is expanded.

v_call cdr3_length clone_size cdr3_aa
TRBV30 13 once AWSLGTGGLGEQF
TRBV5-5 13 - ASSLAGINTGELF
TRBV19 15 - ASSIGGRGSGANVLT
TRBV29-1 12 - SVGRTGSNEKLF
TRBV6-6 13 - ATGTGVVGRETQY
TRBV6-4 12 - ASSDLQGTGELF
TRBV7-2 13 - ASSFGLAGNNEQF
TRBV5-1 12 - ASGAGGTTYGYT
TRBV3-1/TRBV3-2 14 - ASSQSFREYKETQY
TRBV27 11 - ASSSRSYNEQF
TRBV4-3 16 - ASSQEGTGAYSGNTIY
TRBV5-5 9 - ASSLGEDQH
TRBV5-1 13 - ASSPGQGMTDTQY
TRBV28 10 - ASSQTSPAQF
TRBV18 13 - ASSDVGGSTDTQY
TRBV19 12 - ASSTSTGGTEAF
TRBV9 10 - ASSVEGNEQF
TRBV28 13 - ASSPLSSGANVLT
TRBV6-6 15 - ASSHGLAGYNTGELF
TRBV5-6 9 - ASSFGGEQF
TRBV6-2/TRBV6-3 11 once ASSYPGADEQY
TRBV7-8 13 - ASSLSSGSEYEQY
TRBV5-4 11 - ASSQRNTDTQY
TRBV4-1 15 - ASSQEELAIRTDTQY
TRBV27 14 - ASSFFSGRSYNEQF
TRBV5-6 12 once ASSTGGYQETQY
TRBV6-2/TRBV6-3 15 - ASSASGIGLPNEKLF
TRBV6-1 13 few ASSEETGGAQPQH
TRBV5-1 13 - ASSLIRGLGGELF
TRBV3-1/TRBV3-2 11 - ASSRGLSGELF
TRBV7-2 10 - ASSFPADTQY
TRBV9 11 - ASSGTGTDTQY
TRBV9 14 - ASSVVQESNTGELF
TRBV9 13 once ASRSRTSGSYEQY
TRBV9 15 - ASSAFVGGGTGNEQF
TRBV9 14 - ASSPNPVGVLYEQY
TRBV11-2 14 - ASSFPPGQGKETQY
TRBV7-2 12 - ASSLRQSTDTQY
TRBV3-1/TRBV3-2 13 - ASSPLVGRGYEQY
TRBV4-1 13 - ASSLPGLPQETQY
TRBV27 13 - ASRSGYDNTYEQY
TRBV19 11 - ASRRSGVRGYT
TRBV5-4 13 - ASTSGRGKNTEAF
TRBV5-4 11 once ASTLGGVQTQY
TRBV9 12 - ASSVGSVTGELF
TRBV28 12 - ASSFTAGAGTQY
TRBV4-1 13 - ASSQGTRTKETQY
TRBV5-1 14 - ASSLLFGADTDTQY
TRBV4-2 14 - ASSQGTGGAVGELF
TRBV5-5 14 - ASSFPRDRAQTEAF
TRBV5-1 12 - ASSLDSSGNTIY
TRBV5-4 12 once ASSRGGLNTEAF
TRBV6-6 13 - ASSYSAGESQPQH
TRBV5-4 12 - ASTSGLTNEKLF